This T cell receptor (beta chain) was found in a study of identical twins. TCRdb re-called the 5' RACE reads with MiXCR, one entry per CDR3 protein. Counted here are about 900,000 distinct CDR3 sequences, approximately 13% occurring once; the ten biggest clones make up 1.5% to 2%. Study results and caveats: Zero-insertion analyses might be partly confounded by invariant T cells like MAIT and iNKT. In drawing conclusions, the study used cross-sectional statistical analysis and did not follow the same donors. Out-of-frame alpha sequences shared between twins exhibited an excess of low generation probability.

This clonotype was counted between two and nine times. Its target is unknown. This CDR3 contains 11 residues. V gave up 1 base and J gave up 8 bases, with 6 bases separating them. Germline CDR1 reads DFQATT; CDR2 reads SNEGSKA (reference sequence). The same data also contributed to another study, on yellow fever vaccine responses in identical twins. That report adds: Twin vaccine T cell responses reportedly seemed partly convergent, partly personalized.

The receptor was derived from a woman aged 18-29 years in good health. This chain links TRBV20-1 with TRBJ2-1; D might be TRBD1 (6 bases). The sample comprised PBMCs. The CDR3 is CSARAGDEQFF. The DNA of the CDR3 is TGCAGTGCTAGAGCAGGGGATGAGCAGTTCTTC.